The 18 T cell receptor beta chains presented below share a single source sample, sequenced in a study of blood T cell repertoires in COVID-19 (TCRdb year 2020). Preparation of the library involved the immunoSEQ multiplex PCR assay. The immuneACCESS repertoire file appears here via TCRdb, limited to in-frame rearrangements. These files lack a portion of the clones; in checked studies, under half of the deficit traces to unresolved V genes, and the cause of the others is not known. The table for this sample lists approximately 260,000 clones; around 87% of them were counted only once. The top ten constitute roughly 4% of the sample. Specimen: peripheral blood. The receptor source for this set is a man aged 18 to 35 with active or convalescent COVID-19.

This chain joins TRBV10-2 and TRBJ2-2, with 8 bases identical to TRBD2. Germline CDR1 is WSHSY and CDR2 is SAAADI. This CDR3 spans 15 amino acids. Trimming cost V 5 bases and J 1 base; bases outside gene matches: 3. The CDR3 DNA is TGCGCCAGCAGTAACAGCGGGGGGAACACCGGGGAGCTGTTTTTT. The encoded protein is CASSNSGGNTGELFF.

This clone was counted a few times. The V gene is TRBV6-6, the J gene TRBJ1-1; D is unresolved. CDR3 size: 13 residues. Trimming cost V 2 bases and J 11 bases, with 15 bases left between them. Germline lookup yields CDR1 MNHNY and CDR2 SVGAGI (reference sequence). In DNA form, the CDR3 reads TGTGCCAGCAGTTACCCCGAGGCGGGGAAGGCTTTCTTT. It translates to CASSYPEAGKAFF.

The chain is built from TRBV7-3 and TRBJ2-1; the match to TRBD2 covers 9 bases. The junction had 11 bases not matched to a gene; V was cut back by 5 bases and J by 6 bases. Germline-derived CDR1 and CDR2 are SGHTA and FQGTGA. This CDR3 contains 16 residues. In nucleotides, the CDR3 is TGTGCCAGCAGCCAGTTAGCGGGAGTGGCCCCCAATGAGCAGTTCTTC. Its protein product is CASSQLAGVAPNEQFF.

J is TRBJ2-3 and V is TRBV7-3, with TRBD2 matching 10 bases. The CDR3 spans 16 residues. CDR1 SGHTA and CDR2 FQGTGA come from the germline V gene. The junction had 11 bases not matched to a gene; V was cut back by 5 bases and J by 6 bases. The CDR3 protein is CASSPGGAGGFDTQYF. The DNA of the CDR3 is TGTGCCAGCAGCCCCGGTGGAGCGGGAGGGTTTGATACGCAGTATTTT.

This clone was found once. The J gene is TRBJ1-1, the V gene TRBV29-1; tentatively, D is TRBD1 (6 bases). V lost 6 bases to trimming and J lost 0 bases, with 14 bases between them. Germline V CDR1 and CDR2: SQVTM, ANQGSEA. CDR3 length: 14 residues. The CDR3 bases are TGCAGCGTCCTATTAGACAGGCTGAACACTGAAGCTTTCTTT. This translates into CSVLLDRLNTEAFF.

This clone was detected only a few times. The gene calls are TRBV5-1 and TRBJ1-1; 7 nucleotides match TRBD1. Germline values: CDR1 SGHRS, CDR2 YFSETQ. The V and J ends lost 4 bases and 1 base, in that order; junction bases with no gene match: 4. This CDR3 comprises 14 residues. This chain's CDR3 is CASSTRQGNTEAFF. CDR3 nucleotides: TGCGCCAGCAGCACGCGACAGGGGAACACTGAAGCTTTCTTT.

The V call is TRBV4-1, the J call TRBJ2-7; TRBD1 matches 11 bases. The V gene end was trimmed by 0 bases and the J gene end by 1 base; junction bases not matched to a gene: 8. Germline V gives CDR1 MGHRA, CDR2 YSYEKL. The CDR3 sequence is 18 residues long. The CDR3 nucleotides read TGCGCCAGCAGCCAAGATCCCGGGACAGGGGGTATGTCCTACGAGCAGTACTTC. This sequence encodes CASSQDPGTGGMSYEQYF.

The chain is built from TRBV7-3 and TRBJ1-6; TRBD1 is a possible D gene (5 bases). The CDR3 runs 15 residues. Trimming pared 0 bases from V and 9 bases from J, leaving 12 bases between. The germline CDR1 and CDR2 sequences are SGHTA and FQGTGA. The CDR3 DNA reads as TGTGCCAGCAGCTTAACCGGGGGGAAGGCTTCACCCCTCCACTTT. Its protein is CASSLTGGKASPLHF.

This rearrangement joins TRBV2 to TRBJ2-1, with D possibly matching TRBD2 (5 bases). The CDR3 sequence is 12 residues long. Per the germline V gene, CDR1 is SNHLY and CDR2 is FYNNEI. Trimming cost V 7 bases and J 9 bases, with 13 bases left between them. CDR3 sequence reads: CASMGETGEQFF. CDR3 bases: TGTGCCAGCATGGGAGAAACGGGTGAGCAGTTCTTC.

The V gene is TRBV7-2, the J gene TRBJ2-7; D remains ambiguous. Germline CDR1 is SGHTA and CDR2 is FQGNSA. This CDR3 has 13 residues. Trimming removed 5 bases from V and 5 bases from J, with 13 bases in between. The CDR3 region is CASSIPGVHEQYF. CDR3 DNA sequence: TGTGCCAGCAGCATACCAGGTGTCCACGAGCAGTACTTC.

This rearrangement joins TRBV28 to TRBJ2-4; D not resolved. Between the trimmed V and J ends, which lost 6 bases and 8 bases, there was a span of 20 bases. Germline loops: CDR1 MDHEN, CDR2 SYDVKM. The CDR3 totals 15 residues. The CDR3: CASSPLSSHVDIQYF. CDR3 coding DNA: TGTGCCAGCAGCCCGCTGAGTAGCCACGTGGACATTCAGTACTTC.

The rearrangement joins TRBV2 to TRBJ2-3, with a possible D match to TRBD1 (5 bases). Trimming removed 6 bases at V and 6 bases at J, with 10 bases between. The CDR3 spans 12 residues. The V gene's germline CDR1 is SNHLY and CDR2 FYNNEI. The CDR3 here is CASRQDEDTQYF. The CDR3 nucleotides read TGTGCCAGCAGACAGGACGAGGATACGCAGTATTTT. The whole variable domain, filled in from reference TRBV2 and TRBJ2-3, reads EPEVTQTPSHQVTQMGQEVILRCVPISNHLYFYWYRQILGQKVEFLVSFYNNEISEKSEIFDDQFSVERPDGSNFTLKIRSTKLEDSAMYFCASRQDEDTQYFGPGTRLTVL.

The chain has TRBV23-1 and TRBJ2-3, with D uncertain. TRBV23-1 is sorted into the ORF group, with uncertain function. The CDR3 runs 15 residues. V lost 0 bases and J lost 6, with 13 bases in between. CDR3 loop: CASSQSTSYSDTQYF. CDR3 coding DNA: TGCGCCAGCAGTCAATCTACAAGTTATTCGGATACGCAGTATTTT.

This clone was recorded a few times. CDR3 in DNA: TGTGCCAGCAGCCAAGATGGGACTACGAACTACAATGAGCAGTTCTTC. Translating gives CASSQDGTTNYNEQFF. The chain is built from TRBV4-2 and TRBJ2-1, with 7 bases lining up with TRBD2. This CDR3 has 16 residues. Unmatched junction bases numbered 5, after V lost 0 bases and J lost 3 bases. Germline V gives CDR1 LGHNA, CDR2 YNFKEQ.

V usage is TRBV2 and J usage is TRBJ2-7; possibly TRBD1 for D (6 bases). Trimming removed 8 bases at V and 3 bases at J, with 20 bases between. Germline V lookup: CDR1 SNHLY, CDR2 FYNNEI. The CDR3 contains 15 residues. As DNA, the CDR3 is TGTGCCAGCTTGCTTTCCGGGACATTGAACTACGAGCAGTACTTC. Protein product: CASLLSGTLNYEQYF.

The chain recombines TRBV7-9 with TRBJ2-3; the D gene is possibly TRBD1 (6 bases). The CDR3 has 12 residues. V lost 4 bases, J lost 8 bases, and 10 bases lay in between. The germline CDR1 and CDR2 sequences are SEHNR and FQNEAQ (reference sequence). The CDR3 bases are TGTGCCAGCAGCTCAACAGGGACTACGCAGTATTTT. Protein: CASSSTGTTQYF. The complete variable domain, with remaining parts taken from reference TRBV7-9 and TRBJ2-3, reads DTGVSQNPRHKITKRGQNVTFRCDPISEHNRLYWYRQTLGQGPEFLTYFQNEAQLEKSRLLSDRFSAERPKGSFSTLEIQRTEQGDSAMYLCASSSTGTTQYFGPGTRLTVL.

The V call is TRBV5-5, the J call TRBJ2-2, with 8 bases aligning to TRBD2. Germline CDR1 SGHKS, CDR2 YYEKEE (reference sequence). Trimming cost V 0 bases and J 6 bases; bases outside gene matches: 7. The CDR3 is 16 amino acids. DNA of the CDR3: TGTGCCAGCAGCTTGGCGAGATCGGGAGGGGCCGGGGAGCTGTTTTTT. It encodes CASSLARSGGAGELFF.

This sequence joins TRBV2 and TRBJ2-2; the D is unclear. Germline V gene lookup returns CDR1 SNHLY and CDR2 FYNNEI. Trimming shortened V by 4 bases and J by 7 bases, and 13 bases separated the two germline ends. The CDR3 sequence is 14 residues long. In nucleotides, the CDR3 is TGTGCCAGCAGTGCCCCACTCCTCGTCGGGGAGCTGTTTTTT. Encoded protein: CASSAPLLVGELFF.